This TCR beta chain is from a study of early T cells in non-severe SARS-CoV-2 infection. This clonotype was recorded at least ten times. A single record per CDR3 protein comes from TCRdb applying MiXCR to the 5' RACE reads. The sample includes about 69,000 distinct CDR3 sequences, more than 3.5% of them seen just once. Per the germline V gene, CDR1 is LNHDA and CDR2 is SQIVND (reference sequence). Between the trimmed V and J ends, which lost 7 bases and 11 bases, there was a span of 15 bases. The CDR3 runs to 12 residues. The specimen comprised whole blood, sampled at baseline. The V call is TRBV19, the J call TRBJ1-5, with D unresolved. This receptor was obtained from an adult who was a healthcare worker with PCR-confirmed SARS-CoV-2 infection or an uninfected control (not recorded which). The donor label of this sample is uncertain. CDR3: CASIGIGETQHF. In nucleotides, the CDR3 is TGTGCCAGTATTGGCATTGGTGAGACCCAGCATTTT. The whole variable domain, filled in from reference TRBV19 and TRBJ1-5, reads DGGITQSPKYLFRKEGQNVTLSCEQNLNHDAMYWYRQDPGQGLRLIYYSQIVNDFQKGDIAEGYSVSREKKESFPLTVTSAQKNPTAFYLCASIGIGETQHFGDGTRLSIL.